This T cell receptor beta chain was observed in a study of cytomegalovirus exposure and HLA in healthy donors. In the PCR, 60 Vbeta and 13 Jbeta primers were used. Profiled with immunoSEQ multiplex PCR; TCRdb holds only in-frame clones, not every one. The sample lists about 93,000 clones, nearly 80% occurring once. Regarding this clone: Its antigen is currently unknown.

The CDR3 is 17 residues long. Trimming cost V 5 bases and J 0 bases, with 17 bases left between them. Looked up from germline, CDR1 is KGHSH and CDR2 is LQKENI. Study-level findings and limits: Later on, analysis showed that most CMV-associated TCR beta chains appeared to be HLA-restricted.

This receptor was obtained from a woman in her thirties or forties in good health and CMV-seronegative. The specimen was PBMCs. The chain recombines TRBV18 with TRBJ1-3, with a weak D call TRBD1 (5 bases). DNA of the CDR3: TGTGCCAGCTCAACTCGACAGATAACCAGCTCTGGAAACACCATATATTTT. Encoded protein: CASSTRQITSSGNTIYF.